This is a list of T cell receptor beta chains from one sample in a study of T cell responses to AZD1222 COVID-19 vaccine. The repertoire was sequenced with immunoSEQ multiplex PCR; TCRdb's copy has only in-frame clones and lacks some. The profile covers about 140,000 clones, with around 93% appearing a single time and about 9% taken by the ten largest. The material sequenced was peripheral blood, taken on day 0 of AZD1222 vaccination. The receptors were sampled from an adult in good health. The CDR3 runs from the conserved cysteine through the conserved F or W. A D gene is named only where the DNA matches it firmly. The size entry is marked missing in some rows and otherwise reads once, few, many or a size class.

TRBJ1-1 | - | TRBV12-3/TRBV12-4 | 13 | - | CASSNQENTEAFF | TGTGCCAGCAGCAACCAGGAGAATACTGAAGCTTTCTTT
TRBJ2-7 | - | TRBV20-1 | 11 | - | CSAGRLDEQYF | TGCAGTGCTGGCCGGCTCGACGAGCAGTACTTC
TRBJ1-5 | - | TRBV30 | 15 | - | CAWALTGSSNQPQHF | TGTGCCTGGGCCCTTACAGGTTCTAGCAATCAGCCCCAGCATTTT
TRBJ2-3 | - | TRBV7-3 | 15 | - | CASSLTESYTDTQYF | TGTGCCAGCAGCTTAACAGAGAGCTACACAGATACGCAGTATTTT
TRBJ2-5 | TRBD1 | TRBV7-3 | 14 | - | CASSLGQDVETQYF | TGTGCCAGCAGCTTGGGACAGGACGTCGAGACCCAGTACTTC
TRBJ1-2 | - | TRBV30 | 14 | - | CAWNPRGAFYGYTF | TGTGCCTGGAATCCGAGGGGCGCCTTCTATGGCTACACCTTC
TRBJ2-7 | TRBD1 | TRBV4-1 | 15 | once | CASSQGTGGSYEQYF | TGCGCCAGCAGCCAAGGGACAGGGGGCTCCTACGAGCAGTACTTC
TRBJ2-7 | - | TRBV30 | 14 | - | CAWSGVDSSYEQYF | TGTGCCTGGAGTGGGGTGGACAGCTCCTACGAGCAGTACTTC
TRBJ1-2 | - | TRBV4-1 | 16 | - | CASSQVLGRRLYGYTF | TGCGCCAGCAGCCAAGTCCTAGGAAGACGGCTCTATGGCTACACCTTC
TRBJ1-6 | - | TRBV7-2 | 14 | - | CASSLRTGNSPLHF | TGTGCCAGCAGCTTACGGACGGGAAATTCACCCCTCCACTTT
TRBJ1-6 | - | TRBV2 | 16 | - | CASSPGGIRDLSPLHF | TGTGCCAGCAGTCCGGGGGGGATTCGTGATCTTTCACCCCTCCACTTT
TRBJ2-7 | - | TRBV4-1 | 15 | - | CASSQVTGRAYEQYF | TGCGCCAGCAGCCAAGTTACAGGGCGCGCCTACGAGCAGTACTTC
TRBJ1-6 | TRBD1 | TRBV4-1 | 16 | - | CASSHRDRGSNSPLHF | TGCGCCAGCAGCCACCGGGACAGGGGATCTAATTCACCCCTCCACTTT
TRBJ1-3 | TRBD1 | TRBV2 | 16 | - | CASSLTGERSGNTIYF | TGTGCCAGCAGTCTGACAGGGGAGCGCTCTGGAAACACCATATATTTT
TRBJ1-1 | - | TRBV18 | 15 | - | CASSVQGSFVAEAFF | TGTGCCAGCTCAGTGCAGGGTAGTTTTGTCGCTGAAGCTTTCTTT
TRBJ2-5 | - | TRBV6-5 | 12 | - | CASTWSQETQYF | TGTGCCAGCACTTGGTCTCAAGAGACCCAGTACTTC
TRBJ2-2 | TRBD1 | TRBV2 | 16 | - | CASRATGMGNTGELFF | TGTGCCAGCAGAGCGACAGGGATGGGGAACACCGGGGAGCTGTTTTTT
TRBJ1-2 | - | TRBV4-1 | 15 | - | CASSQVSAGDFGYTF | TGCGCCAGCAGCCAAGTTTCGGCAGGGGACTTTGGCTACACCTTC
TRBJ2-5 | TRBD1 | TRBV7-6 | 16 | - | CASSLGGTGEQETQYF | TGTGCCAGCAGCTTGGGTGGGACAGGGGAACAAGAGACCCAGTACTTC
TRBJ1-3 | TRBD1 | TRBV6-2/TRBV6-3 | 14 | - | CASSSGTGYNTIYF | TGTGCCAGCAGTTCCGGGACAGGGTACAACACCATATATTTT
TRBJ1-1 | - | TRBV11-3 | 15 | - | CASSLGGSMNTEAFF | TGTGCCAGCAGCTTAGGGGGGTCTATGAACACTGAAGCTTTCTTT
TRBJ1-5 | - | TRBV30 | 15 | - | CAWSVVYGGNQPQHF | TGTGCCTGGAGTGTAGTGTATGGGGGGAATCAGCCCCAGCATTTT
TRBJ1-4 | TRBD1 | TRBV6-5 | 15 | - | CASSHQQGGYEKLFF | TGTGCCAGCTCCCACCAACAGGGGGGTTATGAAAAACTGTTTTTT
TRBJ1-1 | - | TRBV2 | 14 | - | CASVPGYVNTEAFF | TGTGCCAGCGTCCCAGGGTACGTTAACACTGAAGCTTTCTTT
TRBJ2-3 | TRBD1 | TRBV27 | 14 | - | CASSPGQGMRTQYF | TGTGCCAGCAGCCCGGGACAGGGTATGCGGACGCAGTATTTT
TRBJ1-1 | TRBD1 | TRBV4-3 | 16 | many | CASSQDPGTGGTEAFF | TGCGCCAGCAGCCAAGATCCCGGGACAGGGGGCACTGAAGCTTTCTTT
TRBJ2-1 | - | TRBV5-4 | 15 | - | CASSLEVGPYNEQFF | TGTGCCAGCAGCTTGGAGGTGGGCCCCTACAATGAGCAGTTCTTC
TRBJ1-5 | - | TRBV6-5 | 14 | - | CASSFDSLFQPQHF | TGTGCCAGCAGCTTTGACAGTCTTTTTCAGCCCCAGCATTTT
TRBJ1-5 | - | TRBV5-8 | 15 | - | CASSLEVYSNQPQHF | TGTGCCAGCAGCTTGGAAGTTTATAGCAATCAGCCCCAGCATTTT
TRBJ2-7 | - | TRBV12-3/TRBV12-4 | 12 | - | CASSFRVYEQYF | TGTGCCAGCAGTTTTCGGGTCTACGAGCAGTACTTC
TRBJ1-6 | - | TRBV14 | 14 | - | CASSPQTYNSPLHF | TGTGCCAGCAGCCCCCAGACCTATAATTCACCCCTCCACTTT
TRBJ1-6 | - | TRBV5-1 | 14 | - | CASTEGGGDLPLHF | TGCGCCAGCACCGAGGGAGGGGGAGACTTACCCCTCCACTTT
TRBJ2-1 | TRBD2 | TRBV7-3 | 18 | - | CASSFLLVAGSSYNEQFF | TGTGCCAGCAGCTTCCTACTGGTAGCGGGGAGCTCCTACAATGAGCAGTTCTTC
TRBJ2-1 | - | TRBV5-4 | 13 | - | CASSLWRDGEQFF | TGTGCCAGCAGCTTGTGGAGGGACGGTGAGCAGTTCTTC
TRBJ1-2 | - | TRBV11-3 | 16 | - | CASSLRGRGPNYGYTF | TGTGCCAGCAGCTTAAGGGGCAGGGGACCTAACTATGGCTACACCTTC
TRBJ1-2 | - | TRBV30 | 12 | - | CALNRQADGYTF | TGTGCCTTGAACCGACAGGCGGATGGCTACACCTTC
TRBJ2-7 | - | TRBV18 | 14 | few | CASAQGGGSYEQYF | TGTGCCAGCGCACAAGGGGGAGGATCCTACGAGCAGTACTTC